This T cell receptor (beta chain) was sequenced for a study of graft-versus-host responses after intestinal transplantation. Findings and caveats of the study: GvH clonotypes were identified within recipient marrow, with a subset emerging first in ileum or blood.

Trimming pared 4 bases from V and 2 bases from J, leaving 7 bases between. The CDR3 is made up of 12 amino acids. The germline V gene encodes CDR1 SGHKS and CDR2 YYEKEE (reference sequence). On this clone itself: Its antigen remains unidentified.

Only in-frame clones appear in the TCRdb table, and some are missing; sequencing was by immunoSEQ multiplex PCR. The table lists 130,000 to 150,000 clones, about nine tenths of them singletons. The rearrangement links TRBV5-5 to TRBJ2-7; no clear D. This specimen was unstimulated CD4+ T cells sorted from spleen or lymph node cells, taken before intestinal transplant. The sequence was obtained from a human donor who received an intestinal transplant. As DNA, the CDR3 is TGTGCCAGCAGCCTGACCCCCTACGAGCAGTACTTC. The encoded protein is CASSLTPYEQYF.